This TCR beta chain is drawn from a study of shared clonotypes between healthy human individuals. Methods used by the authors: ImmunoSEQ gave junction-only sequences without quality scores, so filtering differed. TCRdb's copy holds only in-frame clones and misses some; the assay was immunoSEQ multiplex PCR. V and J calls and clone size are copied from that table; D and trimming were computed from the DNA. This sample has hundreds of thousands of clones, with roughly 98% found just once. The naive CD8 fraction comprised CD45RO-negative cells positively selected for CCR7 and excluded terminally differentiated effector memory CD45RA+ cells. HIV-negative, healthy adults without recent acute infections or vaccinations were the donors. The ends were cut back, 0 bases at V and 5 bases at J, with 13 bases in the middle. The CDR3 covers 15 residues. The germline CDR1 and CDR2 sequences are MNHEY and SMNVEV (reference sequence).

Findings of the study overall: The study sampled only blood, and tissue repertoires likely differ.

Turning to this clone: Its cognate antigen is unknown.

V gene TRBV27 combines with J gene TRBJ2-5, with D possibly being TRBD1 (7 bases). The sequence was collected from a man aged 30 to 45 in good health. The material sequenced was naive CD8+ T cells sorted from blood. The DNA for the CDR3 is TGTGCCAGCAGTTTATCGGAGGGGGCTGGGGAGACCCAGTACTTC. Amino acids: CASSLSEGAGETQYF.